These 2 T cell receptor beta chains were sequenced from one sample in a study of T cells and copy number aberrations in small-cell lung cancer. Only in-frame clones appear in the TCRdb table, and some are missing; sequencing was by immunoSEQ multiplex PCR. Of several thousand clones in the sample, roughly four fifths are singletons; the top ten hold about 4.5%. Sequenced input: normal tissue next to the tumor. These receptors all stem from a woman aged 50 to 60 with small cell lung cancer.

The J gene is TRBJ1-5, the V gene TRBV5-6; possibly TRBD1 for D (6 bases). The CDR3 spans 17 residues. Germline V gives CDR1 SGHDT, CDR2 YYEEEE. Trimming removed 5 bases at V and 2 bases at J, with 20 bases between. CDR3 DNA: TGTGCCAGCAGTTCAGGGGCGCCAGGGTTCGGCAATCAGCCCCAGCATTTT. Protein: CASSSGAPGFGNQPQHF.

The rearrangement joins TRBV19 to TRBJ1-1; D gene uncertain. The V and J ends lost 1 base and 7 bases respectively, with 10 bases between them. The germline V gene has CDR1 LNHDA and CDR2 SQIVND (reference sequence). This CDR3 is 13 amino acids long. The CDR3 sequence is CASSIVLGNEAFF. CDR3 in DNA: TGTGCCAGTAGTATAGTGTTAGGGAATGAAGCTTTCTTT.